This T cell receptor (beta chain) originates from a study of CD8 T cells in Susac syndrome. When the RNA was reverse transcribed, random hexamers were used with an input of about 0.5 to 1 ug. By means of immunoSEQ multiplex PCR, TCR beta CDR3 spanning 54 Vbeta and 13 Jbeta underwent amplification. TCRdb recomputed calls from the immunoSEQ multiplex PCR reads with MiXCR, one row per CDR3 protein. The repertoire has hundreds of thousands of distinct CDR3 sequences, 85% of them found once; the top ten carry 0.2% to 0.25%. The clonotype comes from a human donor with multiple sclerosis. The source material was CD8+ T cells from PBMCs.

Here the CDR3 reads CASSRRTDTQYF. CDR3 bases: TGTGCCAGCAGCCGTCGCACAGATACGCAGTATTTT. This rearrangement joins TRBV13 to TRBJ2-3; no definite D call. There are 12 residues in the CDR3. V gave up 5 bases and J gave up 1 base, with 4 bases separating them. CDR1 is PRHDT, CDR2 FYEKMQ, per germline (reference sequence).